This TCR beta chain was sequenced during a study of shared clonotypes between healthy human individuals. The assay was immunoSEQ multiplex PCR, and TCRdb's table has in-frame clones only and misses some. The sample holds about 2 million clones, approximately 94% seen once. Positively selected for CCR7, the CD45RO-negative cells used as naive CD8 cells excluded terminally differentiated effector memory CD45RA+ cells. Per the germline V gene, CDR1 is SGHAT and CDR2 is FQNNGV. The CDR3 loop spans 15 amino acids. The V segment lost 3 bases and the J segment 8 bases; nucleotides outside the gene matches: 5. Concerning this clone itself: Its antigen is not known.

Overall study findings and caveats: Naive CD4 clonotypes overlapped across a handful of donors at approximately 4.5%.

Sample: naive CD8+ T cells sorted from blood. The rearrangement joins TRBV11-2 to TRBJ2-1; TRBD2 matches at 12 bases. This TCR was sampled from a man between 18 and 29 years old in good health. The CDR3 loop reads CASSFSSGGAYEQFF. In DNA form, the CDR3 reads TGTGCCAGCAGCTTTTCTAGCGGGGGGGCATATGAGCAGTTCTTC.